The clone carrying this T cell receptor (beta chain) was seen more than once but under ten times. Antigen unknown. The CDR3 is made up of 14 amino acids. Trimming removed 6 bases from V and 0 bases from J, with 11 bases in between. Per germline, CDR1 SNHLY and CDR2 FYNNEI. This sample was taken from a study of cytomegalovirus exposure and HLA in healthy donors. Broader study findings: Among TCR beta chains of equal frequency, HLA-associated ones were more clonally expanded in a later analysis.

The PCR ran on 60 Vbeta and 13 Jbeta primers. Here immunoSEQ multiplex PCR was the method, and the copy in TCRdb shows in-frame clones only, minus some. The sample includes about 190,000 clones, just under 75% of them seen just once. The sequenced material came from PBMCs. This chain joins TRBV2 and TRBJ1-1; possibly TRBD1 for D (6 bases). This receptor was identified in a man in his thirties or forties in good health and CMV-seropositive. This chain's CDR3 is CASSFQGLNTEAFF. The DNA of the CDR3 is TGTGCCAGCAGCTTCCAGGGGCTGAACACTGAAGCTTTCTTT.